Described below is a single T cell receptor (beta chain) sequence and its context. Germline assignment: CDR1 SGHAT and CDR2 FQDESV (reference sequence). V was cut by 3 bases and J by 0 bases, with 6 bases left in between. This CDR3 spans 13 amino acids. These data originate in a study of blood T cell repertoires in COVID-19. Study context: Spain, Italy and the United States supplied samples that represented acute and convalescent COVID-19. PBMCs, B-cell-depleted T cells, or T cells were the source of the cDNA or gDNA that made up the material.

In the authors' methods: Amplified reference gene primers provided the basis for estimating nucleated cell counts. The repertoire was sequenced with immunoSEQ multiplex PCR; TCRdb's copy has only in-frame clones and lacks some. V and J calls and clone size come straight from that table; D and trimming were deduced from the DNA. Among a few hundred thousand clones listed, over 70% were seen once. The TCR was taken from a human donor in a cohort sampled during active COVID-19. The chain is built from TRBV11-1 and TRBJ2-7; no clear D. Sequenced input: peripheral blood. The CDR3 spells CASSFPNSYEQYF. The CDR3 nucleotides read TGTGCCAGCAGCTTCCCCAACTCCTACGAGCAGTACTTC.